The rows below give T cell receptor beta chains drawn from one sample of a study of blood T cells in healthy people across ages. TCRdb reprocessed the 5' RACE reads with MiXCR, giving one entry per CDR3 protein. Found here are around 520,000 distinct CDR3 sequences, about 25% of them singletons; the top ten hold 3% to 4%. The same specimen was also included in a second study, on T cells of mothers and their children.

The material sequenced was blood. These receptor sequences come from a boy younger than 10 in good health. Both conserved end residues are part of each CDR3. The D gene is left open where the match is weak. Clone size, where shown, is once, few, many, or a class for clones that have expanded.

d_call,v_call,clone_size,j_call,cdr3_nt,cdr3_aa
TRBD1,TRBV29-1,few,TRBJ2-5,TGCAGCGTTTTCAGAACAGGGGCCAACGTCCAAGAGACCCAGTACTTC,CSVFRTGANVQETQYF
.,TRBV7-6,many,TRBJ2-5,TGTGCTAGCAGCTTAGCTGTCCAAGAGACCCAGTACTTC,CASSLAVQETQYF
TRBD1,TRBV9,once,TRBJ2-4,TGTGCCAGCAGCGTAGGACAGGGCCTCCACATTCAGTACTTC,CASSVGQGLHIQYF
.,TRBV4-2,.,TRBJ2-7,TGTGCCAGCAGCCAAGTCGGGAACCGCCTTGGGGACGAGCAGTACTTC,CASSQVGNRLGDEQYF
TRBD1,TRBV6-1,once,TRBJ1-2,TGTGCCAGCAATCAGGGGGACAGGAGAGGAAAAGGCTACCCCTTC,CASNQGDRRGKGYPF
.,TRBV7-8,.,TRBJ2-1,TGTGCCAGCAGCGACAGAAGGGGATCCTACAATGAGCAGTTCTTC,CASSDRRGSYNEQFF
TRBD1,TRBV10-1,few,TRBJ1-1,TGCGCCAGCAGGCGGGACAGATCCATGAACACTGGAGCTTTCTTT,CASRRDRSMNTGAFF
.,TRBV27,.,TRBJ1-1,TGTGCCAGCAGTCCGTACCCGGAGAGGACTGAAGCTTTCTTT,CASSPYPERTEAFF
TRBD1,TRBV25-1,few,TRBJ1-3,TGTGCCAGCAGTGCGGACCAGGGGGCTGGAAACACCATATATTTT,CASSADQGAGNTIYF
.,TRBV5-6,.,TRBJ1-2,TGTGCCAGCAGCTTGTTGTCAGCATCCGACTATGGCTACACCTTC,CASSLLSASDYGYTF
TRBD1,TRBV28,.,TRBJ2-5,TGTGCCAGCAGCATACCCCTGACAGGGGGCGCGGAGACCCAGTACTTC,CASSIPLTGGAETQYF
.,TRBV11-2,.,TRBJ1-3,TGTGCCAGCAGCTCCCGGACAGAGAGCTCTGGAAACGCCATATATTTT,CASSSRTESSGNAIYF
.,TRBV4-1,.,TRBJ2-5,TGCGCCAGCAGCCAAGAAAGTAGGACGGAAAAAGAGACCCAGTACTTC,CASSQESRTEKETQYF
TRBD2,TRBV12-3/TRBV12-4,few,TRBJ2-3,TGTGCCAGCAGCTCGAGCGGGGGGGCGCAGTATTTT,CASSSSGGAQYF
.,TRBV7-9,.,TRBJ2-5,TGTGCCAGCAGCTCCAGGGCATCAGGTCCGTACCAAGAGACCCAGTACTTC,CASSSRASGPYQETQYF
.,TRBV4-3,many,TRBJ1-4,TGCGCCAGCAGCCCGTACCTTAATGAAAAACTGTTTTTT,CASSPYLNEKLFF
.,TRBV20-1,once,TRBJ2-1,TGCAGTGCTCATTCGGGAGCTAGCGCCTCCTACAATGAGCAGTTCTTC,CSAHSGASASYNEQFF
.,TRBV9,many,TRBJ2-5,TGTGCCAGCAGCGTAGCGGCGGGGCAAGAGACCCAGTACTTC,CASSVAAGQETQYF
.,TRBV6-6,.,TRBJ2-1,TGTGCCAGCAGTTACGGCAGGGCCTACAATGAGCAGTTCTTC,CASSYGRAYNEQFF
.,TRBV14,.,TRBJ1-1,TGTGCCAGCAGCCAAGATCCGTCGCCTGAAGCTTTCTTT,CASSQDPSPEAFF
TRBD2,TRBV27,once,TRBJ2-1,TGTGCCAGCAGTCCCTGGGCTAGCGGGGAGTACAATGAGCAGTTCTTC,CASSPWASGEYNEQFF
.,TRBV3-1,.,TRBJ2-5,TGTGCCAGCAGCCCAGACTCTGTGGGGGCCCAGTACTTC,CASSPDSVGAQYF
.,TRBV27,.,TRBJ1-5,TGTGCCAGCAGTCTTCTGGGGGGGGCGGTTCAGCCCCAGCATTTT,CASSLLGGAVQPQHF
TRBD1,TRBV7-2,few,TRBJ1-5,TGTGCCAGCAGCCTCGACAGGGCCCATCAACCCCAGCATTTT,CASSLDRAHQPQHF
.,TRBV9,few,TRBJ2-4,TGTGCCAGCAGCGTAGACAGGGACATTCAGTACTTC,CASSVDRDIQYF
.,TRBV6-1,few,TRBJ1-1,TGTGCCAGCAGAAACGGGGCGAACACTGAAGCTTTCTTT,CASRNGANTEAFF
.,TRBV7-8,.,TRBJ2-1,TGTGCCAGCAGCTTCCCTACTCCAGGGGGGGCCTACAATGAGCAGTTCTTC,CASSFPTPGGAYNEQFF
.,TRBV7-2,few,TRBJ2-4,TGTGCCAGCAGCCAGAACGTAGGGGCCAACATTCAGTACTTC,CASSQNVGANIQYF
.,TRBV7-2,.,TRBJ1-2,TGTGCCAGCAGCTCCGTTTTGGGATGGGATGGCTACACCTTC,CASSSVLGWDGYTF
TRBD2,TRBV7-2,few,TRBJ2-1,TGTGCCAGCAGCTTCCCGGGACTAGCGGCTTACAATGAGCAGTTCTTC,CASSFPGLAAYNEQFF
TRBD2,TRBV10-3,.,TRBJ2-7,TGTGCCATCAGGGGACCTCTAGCGGAGAACTCCTACGAGCAGTACTTC,CAIRGPLAENSYEQYF
TRBD1,TRBV7-9,.,TRBJ1-1,TGTGCCAGCCGGGGACAGGGGGCCAGGAAGAACACTGAAGCTTTCTTT,CASRGQGARKNTEAFF
TRBD2,TRBV12-3/TRBV12-4,.,TRBJ2-1,TGTGCCAGCAGTTCGGGAGGCCGACTAGCGGGCCGCTCCTACAATGAGCAGTTCTTC,CASSSGGRLAGRSYNEQFF
.,TRBV12-3/TRBV12-4,few,TRBJ2-1,TGTGCCAGCAGTTTTCCCGGGGGCTACAATGAGCAGTTCTTC,CASSFPGGYNEQFF
.,TRBV4-3,.,TRBJ1-5,TGCGCCAGCAGCCAAGATAAGGGATATTATCAGCCCCAGCATTTT,CASSQDKGYYQPQHF
.,TRBV11-2,.,TRBJ1-1,TGTGCCAGCAGCTTAGATACAGTACTGGGGACTGAAGCTTTCTTT,CASSLDTVLGTEAFF
.,TRBV3-1,.,TRBJ2-7,TGTGCCAGCAGCGATGGGGTCTACGAGCAGTACTTC,CASSDGVYEQYF
.,TRBV12-3/TRBV12-4,.,TRBJ2-3,TGTGCCAGCAGTTTAGCGCATCTCTTCACCACAGATACGCAGTATTTT,CASSLAHLFTTDTQYF
.,TRBV9,.,TRBJ2-7,TGTGCCAGCAGCCCCTTCCCGGACAGCGCTGTATACGAGCAGTACTTC,CASSPFPDSAVYEQYF
TRBD1,TRBV2,.,TRBJ2-7,TGTGCCAGCAAGATGCCCGGGACAGGATACGTTTACGAGCAGTACTTC,CASKMPGTGYVYEQYF